This note documents a single T cell receptor beta chain sequence. The CDR3 covers 12 residues. The germline CDR1 and CDR2 sequences are MNHNS and SASEGT. Between the trimmed V and J ends, which lost 8 bases and 3 bases, there was a span of 8 bases. The data belong to a study of T cell changes during pregnancy in multiple sclerosis. The method was immunoSEQ multiplex PCR; TCRdb's version includes in-frame clones alone and lacks a portion of them. The repertoire has 55,000 to 70,000 clones, about 93% of them found once; the top ten carry around 0.3%. The clonotype comes from a female donor with multiple sclerosis, enrolled in a pregnancy study. The sample consisted of CD4+ T cells from peripheral blood mononuclear cells, taken after pregnancy. The J gene is TRBJ1-5, the V gene TRBV6-1; maybe TRBD1 (6 bases). This chain's CDR3 is CASWDNNQPQHF. CDR3 nucleotide sequence: TGTGCCAGCTGGGACAACAATCAGCCCCAGCATTTT.